The rows below give T cell receptor beta chains drawn from one sample of a study of T cells in Graves' hyperthyroidism and ophthalmopathy. Via MiXCR, TCRdb re-called the multiplex PCR reads, giving one row per CDR3 protein. The table lists about 720,000 distinct CDR3 sequences, approximately 16% of them singletons. Specimen: blood. These receptors were collected from a man aged 18 to 29 with Graves' hyperthyroidism. CDR3s include the opening cysteine and the closing phenylalanine or tryptophan. Each record gives: J gene, clone size, D gene, V gene, CDR3 protein, CDR3 DNA. A D gene is named only where the DNA matches it firmly. The listing skips clone size in some rows; elsewhere it reads once, few, many or a size class.

TRBJ1-5 | few | - | TRBV24-1 | CATSESGVGNQPQHF | TGTGCCACCAGTGAGTCAGGGGTAGGCAATCAGCCCCAGCATTTT
TRBJ2-3 | - | TRBD1 | TRBV20-1 | CSAREQGTDTQYF | TGCAGTGCTAGAGAACAGGGGACAGATACGCAGTATTTT
TRBJ2-1 | few | - | TRBV7-2 | CASSKSGAQFF | TGTGCCAGCAGTAAGTCCGGGGCTCAGTTCTTC
TRBJ2-1 | - | - | TRBV10-2 | CASSESKWGHSYNEQFF | TGCGCCAGCAGTGAGTCGAAATGGGGCCATTCCTACAATGAGCAGTTCTTC
TRBJ2-2 | - | - | TRBV5-1 | CASSRPQETGELFF | TGCGCCAGCTCCCGACCACAGGAGACCGGGGAGCTGTTTTTT
TRBJ2-5 | few | - | TRBV5-1 | CASSWGRGTQETQYF | TGCGCCAGCAGCTGGGGAAGGGGGACCCAAGAGACCCAGTACTTC
TRBJ1-1 | many | TRBD1 | TRBV11-3 | CASSLTGGPTEAFF | TGTGCCAGCAGCTTAACAGGGGGCCCCACTGAAGCTTTCTTT
TRBJ1-2 | - | - | TRBV7-2 | CASSLGTFLGYTF | TGTGCCAGCAGCTTAGGGACATTTCTGGGCTACACCTTC
TRBJ1-4 | few | - | TRBV5-4 | CASSTRVAEKLFF | TGTGCCAGCAGCACAAGGGTAGCAGAAAAACTGTTTTTT
TRBJ2-1 | - | TRBD2 | TRBV6-1 | CASTPLHGAGGVDEQFF | TGTGCCAGCACTCCACTCCACGGTGCGGGAGGGGTAGATGAGCAGTTCTTC
TRBJ1-5 | - | TRBD1 | TRBV11-3 | CASSPRTGRGSNQPQHF | TGTGCCAGCAGCCCTAGGACAGGCCGTGGAAGCAATCAGCCCCAGCATTTT
TRBJ2-7 | few | - | TRBV4-1 | CASSQVSESYEQYF | TGCGCCAGCAGCCAAGTTTCCGAAAGCTACGAGCAGTACTTC
TRBJ2-5 | - | TRBD1 | TRBV6-2/TRBV6-3 | CASSYWDRSQETQYF | TGTGCCAGCAGTTACTGGGACAGGAGCCAAGAGACCCAGTACTTC
TRBJ2-1 | - | TRBD2 | TRBV9 | CASSVGGLAELNEQFF | TGTGCCAGCAGCGTGGGGGGACTAGCGGAGCTGAATGAGCAGTTCTTC
TRBJ2-7 | many | - | TRBV28 | CASSLSQAVFYEQYF | TGTGCCAGCAGTTTGAGCCAGGCAGTCTTCTACGAGCAGTACTTC
TRBJ1-6 | - | - | TRBV28 | CASRPADSPLHF | TGTGCCAGCAGACCGGCCGATTCACCCCTCCACTTT
TRBJ2-1 | few | TRBD2 | TRBV20-1 | CSARAASGSPDNEQFF | TGCAGTGCTAGGGCGGCTAGCGGGAGTCCTGACAATGAGCAGTTCTTC
TRBJ1-1 | few | TRBD1 | TRBV7-9 | CASSPQDRDPNTEAFF | TGTGCCAGCAGCCCACAGGACAGGGATCCGAACACTGAAGCTTTCTTT
TRBJ2-2 | - | TRBD2 | TRBV7-3 | CASSFPRPSGRQSTNTGELFF | TGTGCCAGCAGCTTCCCACGCCCTAGCGGGAGGCAATCGACGAACACCGGGGAGCTGTTTTTT
TRBJ1-5 | many | - | TRBV30 | CAWSLESDYSNQPQHF | TGTGCCTGGAGTTTAGAGTCAGATTATAGCAATCAGCCCCAGCATTTT
TRBJ2-7 | many | - | TRBV11-2 | CASSLAVTRSPHEQYF | TGTGCCAGCAGCTTAGCGGTGACACGAAGTCCTCACGAGCAGTACTTC
TRBJ2-1 | - | TRBD2 | TRBV20-1 | CSPRGLAGAGYNEQFF | TGCAGTCCGAGGGGACTAGCGGGAGCAGGCTACAATGAGCAGTTCTTC
TRBJ1-3 | - | - | TRBV7-9 | CASTAAGNTIYF | TGTGCCAGCACCGCGGCTGGAAACACCATATATTTT
TRBJ2-6 | - | TRBD1 | TRBV5-1 | CASSLWTGSSGANVLTF | TGCGCCAGCAGCCTCTGGACAGGGTCTTCTGGGGCCAACGTCCTGACTTTC
TRBJ1-3 | - | - | TRBV7-2 | CASSLMIPGRNSGNTIYF | TGTGCCAGCAGCTTAATGATACCGGGACGCAACTCTGGAAACACCATATATTTT
TRBJ2-5 | - | - | TRBV12-5 | CAVGGETQYF | TGTGCCGTTGGGGGTGAGACCCAGTACTTC
TRBJ2-2 | - | TRBD1 | TRBV4-3 | CASSPTGVFGELFF | TGCGCCAGCAGCCCCACAGGGGTTTTCGGGGAGCTGTTTTTT
TRBJ2-7 | - | - | TRBV5-1 | CASSLAGVRGEQYF | TGCGCCAGCAGCTTGGCAGGGGTGCGAGGCGAGCAGTACTTC
TRBJ2-7 | many | - | TRBV30 | CAWRKGEVHEQYF | TGTGCCTGGAGAAAAGGTGAAGTCCACGAGCAGTACTTC
TRBJ2-1 | few | TRBD2 | TRBV7-2 | CASSFQRGSYNEQFF | TGTGCCAGCAGCTTTCAGCGGGGCTCCTACAATGAGCAGTTCTTC
TRBJ1-1 | many | - | TRBV4-3 | CASSQDLKSEAFF | TGCGCCAGCAGCCAGGACCTTAAGTCGGAAGCTTTCTTT
TRBJ2-7 | few | TRBD2 | TRBV30 | CACIGTSGRAVLGEQYF | TGTGCCTGTATCGGGACTAGCGGGAGGGCCGTTCTGGGCGAGCAGTACTTC
TRBJ2-1 | few | TRBD1 | TRBV28 | CAIKTHGQGGNEQFF | TGTGCCATCAAGACCCACGGACAGGGGGGCAATGAGCAGTTCTTC
TRBJ1-5 | - | - | TRBV7-2 | CASSRGGDQPQHF | TGTGCCAGCTCTCGGGGAGGGGATCAGCCCCAGCATTTT
TRBJ1-5 | few | - | TRBV2 | CASCQNSNQPQHF | TGTGCCAGCTGTCAGAATAGCAATCAGCCCCAGCATTTT
TRBJ1-1 | - | TRBD1 | TRBV18 | CASSPKDRRDTEAFF | TGTGCCAGCTCACCTAAGGACAGGAGGGACACTGAAGCTTTCTTT
TRBJ1-3 | few | - | TRBV7-2 | CASSLEDRRGGNTIYF | TGTGCCAGCAGCTTAGAGGACAGACGAGGAGGAAACACCATATATTTT
TRBJ2-1 | many | - | TRBV12-3/TRBV12-4 | CASSPGGFSYNEQFF | TGTGCCAGCAGCCCAGGAGGGTTCTCCTACAATGAGCAGTTCTTC
TRBJ1-1 | - | - | TRBV12-3/TRBV12-4 | CASSFLVPNTEAFF | TGTGCCAGCAGTTTCCTTGTACCGAACACTGAAGCTTTCTTT
TRBJ1-2 | few | - | TRBV29-1 | CSVLGQVERGYTF | TGCAGCGTCTTGGGCCAGGTCGAGCGGGGCTACACCTTC
TRBJ2-7 | many | TRBD1 | TRBV28 | CASRQGRFYEQYF | TGTGCCTCCCGACAGGGAAGATTCTACGAGCAGTACTTC
TRBJ1-2 | many | - | TRBV18 | CASSPPTGNYGYTF | TGTGCCAGCTCACCACCCACAGGGAACTATGGCTACACCTTC
TRBJ2-7 | many | TRBD2 | TRBV6-1 | CASSRSLGLAGEYEQYF | TGTGCCAGCAGCCGTTCCCTCGGGCTAGCGGGAGAATACGAGCAGTACTTC
TRBJ1-1 | - | TRBD1 | TRBV20-1 | CSATGTGYNTEAFF | TGCAGTGCGACCGGGACAGGTTATAACACTGAAGCTTTCTTT
TRBJ2-1 | many | - | TRBV7-8 | CASGLVSYNEQFF | TGTGCCAGCGGACTTGTCTCCTACAATGAGCAGTTCTTC
TRBJ1-1 | many | TRBD1 | TRBV2 | CASSRQGHTEAFF | TGTGCCAGCAGTCGACAGGGGCACACTGAAGCTTTCTTT
TRBJ2-3 | - | TRBD2 | TRBV28 | CASSLGGLASPSTDTQYF | TGTGCCAGCAGTTTAGGGGGACTAGCGAGCCCTAGCACAGATACGCAGTATTTT
TRBJ1-6 | - | TRBD1 | TRBV2 | CASRAAGGGNSPLHF | TGTGCCAGCAGGGCCGCAGGGGGCGGTAATTCACCCCTCCACTTT
TRBJ2-1 | many | - | TRBV2 | CASIPDSRRNPEQFF | TGTGCCAGCATCCCGGACAGCCGACGCAATCCTGAGCAGTTCTTC
TRBJ2-5 | many | TRBD2 | TRBV10-3 | CAIRGTSGTETQYF | TGTGCCATCAGGGGGACTAGCGGGACCGAGACCCAGTACTTC
TRBJ1-3 | few | TRBD1 | TRBV7-3 | CASKYGQDSGNTIYF | TGTGCCAGCAAATACGGACAGGACTCTGGAAACACCATATATTTT
TRBJ2-5 | - | TRBD1 | TRBV12-3/TRBV12-4 | CASRQGTVEETQYF | TGTGCCAGCAGGCAGGGGACAGTCGAAGAGACCCAGTACTTC
TRBJ2-7 | many | - | TRBV28 | CASSQRAYEQYF | TGTGCCAGCAGCCAGAGGGCGTACGAGCAGTACTTC
TRBJ2-3 | few | TRBD1 | TRBV5-1 | CASSNRQGAGADTQYF | TGCGCCAGCAGCAACCGACAGGGGGCGGGCGCAGATACGCAGTATTTT
TRBJ2-6 | few | TRBD1 | TRBV6-5 | CASSYSGTGGGANVLTF | TGTGCCAGCAGTTACTCCGGGACAGGGGGTGGGGCCAACGTCCTGACTTTC